Presented here are 15 T cell receptor beta chains from one specimen sequenced in a study of T cells in Graves' hyperthyroidism and ophthalmopathy. Template material for amplifying TCR beta CDR3 regions consisted of RNA transcripts. The HTBI primer set was used in a first-round RT-PCR of the TCR CDR3. TCRdb reanalysed the multiplex PCR reads using MiXCR and keeps one entry per CDR3 protein. The sample consists of approximately 210,000 distinct CDR3 sequences, roughly 18% of them appearing once. Sequencing was carried out using blood. These receptors all stem from a man aged 50-60 years with Graves' hyperthyroidism.

There are many counts of this clonotype. This chain connects TRBV20-1 to TRBJ2-1; TRBD1 is a possible D gene (5 bases). Germline V gives CDR1 DFQATT, CDR2 SNEGSKA (reference sequence). Trimming took off 0 bases at V and 0 bases at J, with 9 bases between the two ends. The CDR3 totals 15 residues. CDR3 bases: TGCAGTGCTAGAGAGCAGGGTAGCTCCTACAATGAGCAGTTCTTC. Its translation: CSAREQGSSYNEQFF.

This clonotype was counted many times. The V and J genes are TRBV6-2 or TRBV6-3 and TRBJ2-7, with a tentative D call TRBD1 (5 bases). Trimming cost V 5 bases and J 3 bases, with 11 bases left between them. This CDR3 region has 13 residues. Germline V CDR1 and CDR2: MNHEY, SVGEGT. For the CDR3, the DNA is TGTGCCAGCAGTGCCGGCGACAGCTACGAGCAGTACTTC. Translating gives CASSAGDSYEQYF.

In this sample, this clonotype turned up a few times. The genes are TRBV20-1 and TRBJ2-6, with 7 bases fitting TRBD1. After removal of 2 bases from V and 11 bases from J, the junction contained 3 bases not matched to a gene. Germline CDR1 is DFQATT and CDR2 is SNEGSKA (reference sequence). This CDR3 region has 12 residues. DNA of the CDR3: TGCAGTGCTAGACAAGGGGGCTACGTCCTGACTTTC. Amino acids: CSARQGGYVLTF.

This clonotype was counted ten times or more. V usage is TRBV2 and J usage is TRBJ2-1; 8 nucleotides align to TRBD1. This CDR3 contains 14 residues. Germline V gene data show CDR1 as SNHLY and CDR2 as FYNNEI. V was clipped by 5 bases and J by 8 bases; unmatched bases: 8. CDR3 in amino acids: CASSPQGAGDEQFF. The CDR3 nucleotides are TGTGCCAGCAGTCCCCAGGGGGCTGGAGATGAGCAGTTCTTC.

In its sample, this clonotype was seen a few times. The chain joins TRBV7-9 to TRBJ2-5, with 10 bases identical to TRBD2. The V and J ends lost 4 bases and 4 bases, in that order; junction bases with no gene match: 15. CDR1 and CDR2 from the germline V gene are SEHNR and FQNEAQ (reference sequence). The CDR3 is made up of 18 amino acids. The CDR3 protein is CASSSREVAGGFRETQYF. The CDR3 bases are TGTGCCAGCAGCTCACGTGAGGTAGCGGGAGGTTTTCGAGAGACCCAGTACTTC. The full variable domain, rest sourced from reference TRBV7-9 and TRBJ2-5, is DTGVSQNPRHKITKRGQNVTFRCDPISEHNRLYWYRQTLGQGPEFLTYFQNEAQLEKSRLLSDRFSAERPKGSFSTLEIQRTEQGDSAMYLCASSSREVAGGFRETQYFGPGTRLLVL.

The genes are TRBV7-9 and TRBJ2-3; possibly TRBD2 for D (5 bases). The germline V gene has CDR1 SEHNR and CDR2 FQNEAQ (reference sequence). Trimming removed 0 bases at V and 0 bases at J, with 10 bases between. This CDR3 has 16 amino acids. CDR3 nucleotides: TGTGCCAGCAGCTTAGCGGTAGCGTTGAGCACAGATACGCAGTATTTT. The encoded protein is CASSLAVALSTDTQYF.

This clonotype appeared many times. The chain uses TRBV20-1 and TRBJ2-5, with a possible D match to TRBD2 (6 bases). V lost 6 bases and J 2 bases, leaving 16 bases between the germline ends. The CDR3 sequence is 14 residues long. CDR1 and CDR2 from the germline V gene are DFQATT and SNEGSKA (reference sequence). The CDR3 protein is CSAPLGGGQETQYF. CDR3 sequence (DNA): TGCAGTGCACCGTTGGGTGGGGGGCAAGAGACCCAGTACTTC.

This clonotype was seen at least ten times. The CDR3 coding sequence is TGTGCCAGCAGCGCTGAACTAAACTATGGCTACACCTTC. Translated: CASSAELNYGYTF. The chain joins TRBV11-2 to TRBJ1-2; D not resolved. The CDR3 loop spans 13 amino acids. The V end lost 5 bases, the J end lost 2 bases, and 9 bases lay between the germline ends. CDR1 and CDR2 from the germline V gene are SGHAT and FQNNGV.

The table lists this clonotype with many counts. The rearrangement joins TRBV7-3 to TRBJ2-5, with TRBD2 matching over 14 bases. The length of the CDR3 is 17 residues. The trim removed 5 bases at V and 4 bases at J, leaving 9 bases unmatched. The germline CDR1 and CDR2 sequences are SGHTA and FQGTGA. The CDR3 is CASSPGLAGGLGETQYF. The CDR3 DNA sequence: TGTGCCAGCAGCCCAGGACTAGCGGGAGGTCTTGGAGAGACCCAGTACTTC.

This chain joins TRBV18 and TRBJ2-2; no reliable D call. The germline V gene encodes CDR1 KGHSH and CDR2 LQKENI. Trimming left V 0 bases short and J 7 bases short, with 6 bases between. There are 13 residues in the CDR3. The CDR3 nucleotides read TGTGCCAGCTCACCACCTGCTGGCGGGGAGCTGTTTTTT. The encoded protein is CASSPPAGGELFF.

The sample holds many counts of this clonotype. This rearrangement joins TRBV20-1 to TRBJ1-1; tentative D call: TRBD1 (5 bases). V lost 0 bases and J 5 bases, leaving 19 bases between the germline ends. There are 16 residues in the CDR3. CDR1 and CDR2 (germline): DFQATT, SNEGSKA (reference sequence). CDR3 protein: CSARDRRTGGVTEAFF. Written as DNA, the CDR3 is TGCAGTGCTAGAGATCGCAGGACGGGGGGAGTAACTGAAGCTTTCTTT.

This clonotype showed up just a few times. The rearrangement links TRBV7-2 to TRBJ2-3; 14 bases match TRBD2. There are 19 residues in the CDR3. Trimming at V came to 5 bases and at J to 0 bases, leaving 10 bases not matched to a gene. Germline loops: CDR1 SGHTA, CDR2 FQGNSA. The CDR3 is CASSPWTSGRRRSTDTQYF. Written as DNA, the CDR3 is TGTGCCAGCAGCCCCTGGACTAGCGGGAGGCGGCGGAGCACAGATACGCAGTATTTT.

The gene calls are TRBV7-9 and TRBJ2-3; 8 nucleotides match TRBD1. Per germline, CDR1 SEHNR and CDR2 FQNEAQ (reference sequence). This CDR3 region has 15 residues. With 5 bases clipped from V and 2 bases from J, the junction kept 6 bases outside the gene matches. CDR3 nucleotides: TGTGCCAGCAGCGGGGAGACAGGGGTCACAGATACGCAGTATTTT. It translates to CASSGETGVTDTQYF.

This clonotype was seen repeatedly, ten times or more. This chain connects TRBV24-1 to TRBJ1-2; tentatively, D is TRBD1 (5 bases). From germline, CDR1 is KGHDR and CDR2 SFDVKD. V was trimmed by 1 base and J by 7 bases, leaving 9 bases between them. This CDR3 has 13 amino acids. CDR3 loop: CATSDFGGTGYTF. DNA for the CDR3: TGTGCCACCAGTGATTTTGGGGGGACTGGCTACACCTTC.

The chain recombines TRBV27 with TRBJ2-6, with a tentative D call TRBD2 (6 bases). The germline V gene encodes CDR1 MNHEY and CDR2 SMNVEV (reference sequence). V shed 7 bases and J shed 0 bases, with 16 bases lying between them. This CDR3 has 17 amino acids. The CDR3 sequence: CASTLSQGGSGANVLTF. CDR3 nucleotide sequence: TGTGCCAGCACCCTTAGCCAGGGAGGCTCTGGGGCCAACGTCCTGACTTTC. Full variable domain (rest looked up from reference TRBV27 and TRBJ2-6): EAQVTQNPRYLITVTGKKLTVTCSQNMNHEYMSWYRQDPGLGLRQIYYSMNVEVTDKGDVPEGYKVSRKEKRNFPLILESPSPNQTSLYFCASTLSQGGSGANVLTFGAGSRLTVL.